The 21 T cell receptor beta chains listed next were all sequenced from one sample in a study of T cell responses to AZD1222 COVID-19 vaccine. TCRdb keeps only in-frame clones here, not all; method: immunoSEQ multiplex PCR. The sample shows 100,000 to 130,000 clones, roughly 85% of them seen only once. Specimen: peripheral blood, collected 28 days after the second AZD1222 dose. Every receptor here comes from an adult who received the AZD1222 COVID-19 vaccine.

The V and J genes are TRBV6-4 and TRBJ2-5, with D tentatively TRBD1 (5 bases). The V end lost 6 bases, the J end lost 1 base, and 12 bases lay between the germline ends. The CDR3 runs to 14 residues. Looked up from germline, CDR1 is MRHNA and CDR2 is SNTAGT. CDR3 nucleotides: TGTGCCAGCAGGGTCCAGGGTTGCCAAGAGACCCAGTACTTC. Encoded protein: CASRVQGCQETQYF.

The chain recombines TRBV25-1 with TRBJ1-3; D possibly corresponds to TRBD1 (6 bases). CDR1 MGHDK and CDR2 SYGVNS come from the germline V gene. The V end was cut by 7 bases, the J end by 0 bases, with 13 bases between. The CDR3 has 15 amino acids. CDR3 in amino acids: CASTDSSFSGNTIYF. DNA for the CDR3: TGTGCCAGCACGGACAGCAGTTTCTCTGGAAACACCATATATTTT.

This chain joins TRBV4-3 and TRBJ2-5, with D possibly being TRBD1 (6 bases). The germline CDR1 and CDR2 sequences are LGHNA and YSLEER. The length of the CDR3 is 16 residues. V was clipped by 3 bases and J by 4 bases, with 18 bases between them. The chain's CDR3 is CASSQNQGPGGETQYF. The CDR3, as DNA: TGCGCCAGCAGCCAGAATCAGGGGCCGGGTGGAGAGACCCAGTACTTC.

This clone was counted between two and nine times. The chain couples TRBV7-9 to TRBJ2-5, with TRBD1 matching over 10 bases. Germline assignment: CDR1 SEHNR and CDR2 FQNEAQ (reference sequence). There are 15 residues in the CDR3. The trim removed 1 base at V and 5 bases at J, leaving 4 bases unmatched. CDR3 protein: CASSLGDRGRETQYF. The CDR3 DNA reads TGTGCCAGCAGCTTAGGGGACAGGGGTAGGGAGACCCAGTACTTC.

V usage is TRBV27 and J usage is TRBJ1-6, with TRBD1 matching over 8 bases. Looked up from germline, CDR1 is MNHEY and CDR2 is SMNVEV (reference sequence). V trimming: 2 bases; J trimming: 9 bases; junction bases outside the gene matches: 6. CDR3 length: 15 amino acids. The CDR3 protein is CASSLTGGQGSPLHF. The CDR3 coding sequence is TGTGCCAGCAGTTTAACGGGTGGACAGGGTTCACCCCTCCACTTT.

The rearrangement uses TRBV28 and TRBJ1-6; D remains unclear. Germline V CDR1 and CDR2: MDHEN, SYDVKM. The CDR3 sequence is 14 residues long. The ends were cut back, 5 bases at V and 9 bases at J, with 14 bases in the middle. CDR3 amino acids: CASSGRSWVSPLHF. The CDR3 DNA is TGTGCCAGCAGTGGCCGGTCTTGGGTTTCACCCCTCCACTTT.

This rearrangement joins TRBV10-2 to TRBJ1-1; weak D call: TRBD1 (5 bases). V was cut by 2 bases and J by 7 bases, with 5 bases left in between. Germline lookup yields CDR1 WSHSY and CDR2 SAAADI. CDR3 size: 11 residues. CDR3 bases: TGCGCCAGCAGTGAGGGGGGTGAAGCTTTCTTT. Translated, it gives CASSEGGEAFF.

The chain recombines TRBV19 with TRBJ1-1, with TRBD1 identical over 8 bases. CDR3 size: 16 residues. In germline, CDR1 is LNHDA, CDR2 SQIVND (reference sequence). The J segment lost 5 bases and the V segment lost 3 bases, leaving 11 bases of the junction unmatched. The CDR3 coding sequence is TGTGCCAGTAGTATCCACGGACAGGGAAGGGGAACTGAAGCTTTCTTT. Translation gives CASSIHGQGRGTEAFF.

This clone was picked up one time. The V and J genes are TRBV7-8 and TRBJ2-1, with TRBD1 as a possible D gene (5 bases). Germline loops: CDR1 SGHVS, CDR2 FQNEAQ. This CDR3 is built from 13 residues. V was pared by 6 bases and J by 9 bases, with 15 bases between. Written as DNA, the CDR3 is TGTGCCAGCAGTTCTGTGGGGCTCAGTGAGCAGTTCTTC. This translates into CASSSVGLSEQFF. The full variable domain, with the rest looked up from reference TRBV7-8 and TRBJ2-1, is GAGVSQSPRYKVAKRGQDVALRCDPISGHVSLFWYQQALGQGPEFLTYFQNEAQLDKSGLPSDRFFAERPEGSVSTLKIQRTQQEDSAVYLCASSSVGLSEQFFGPGTRLTVL.

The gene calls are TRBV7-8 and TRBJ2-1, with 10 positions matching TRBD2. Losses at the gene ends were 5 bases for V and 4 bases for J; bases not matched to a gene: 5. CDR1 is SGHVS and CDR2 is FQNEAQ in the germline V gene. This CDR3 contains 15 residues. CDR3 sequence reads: CASSPGLADYNEQFF. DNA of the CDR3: TGTGCCAGCAGCCCAGGACTAGCGGATTACAATGAGCAGTTCTTC.

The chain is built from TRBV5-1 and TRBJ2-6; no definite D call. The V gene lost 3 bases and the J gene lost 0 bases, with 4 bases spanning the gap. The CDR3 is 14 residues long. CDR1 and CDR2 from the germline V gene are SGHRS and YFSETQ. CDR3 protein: CASSSDSGANVLTF. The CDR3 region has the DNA TGCGCCAGCAGCTCGGACTCTGGGGCCAACGTCCTGACTTTC. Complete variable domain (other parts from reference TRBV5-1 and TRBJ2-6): KAGVTQTPRYLIKTRGQQVTLSCSPISGHRSVSWYQQTPGQGLQFLFEYFSETQRNKGNFPGRFSGRQFSNSRSEMNVSTLELGDSALYLCASSSDSGANVLTFGAGSRLTVL.

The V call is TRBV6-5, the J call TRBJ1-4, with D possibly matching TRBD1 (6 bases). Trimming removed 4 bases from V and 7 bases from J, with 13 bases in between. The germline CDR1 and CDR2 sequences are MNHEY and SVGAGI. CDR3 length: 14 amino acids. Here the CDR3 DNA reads TGTGCCAGCAGTTCCTATAGGACAGCTGAAAAACTGTTTTTT. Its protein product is CASSSYRTAEKLFF.

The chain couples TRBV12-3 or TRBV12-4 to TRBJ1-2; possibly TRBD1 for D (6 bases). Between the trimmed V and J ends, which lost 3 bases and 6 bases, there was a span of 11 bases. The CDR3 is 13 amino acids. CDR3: CASSLAGGNGYTF. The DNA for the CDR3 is TGTGCCAGCAGTTTGGCGGGGGGCAATGGCTACACCTTC.

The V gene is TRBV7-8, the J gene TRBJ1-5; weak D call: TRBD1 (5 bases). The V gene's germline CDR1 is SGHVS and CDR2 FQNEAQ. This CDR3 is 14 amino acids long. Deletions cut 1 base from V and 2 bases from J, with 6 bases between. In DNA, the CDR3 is TGTGCCAGCAGCTTAGGGGGGGGCAATCAGCCCCAGCATTTT. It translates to CASSLGGGNQPQHF.

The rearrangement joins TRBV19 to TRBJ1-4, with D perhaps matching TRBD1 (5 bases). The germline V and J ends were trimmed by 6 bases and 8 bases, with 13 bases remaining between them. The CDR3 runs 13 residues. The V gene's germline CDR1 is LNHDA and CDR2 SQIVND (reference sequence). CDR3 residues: CASSEQVGEKLFF. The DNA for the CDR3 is TGTGCCAGTAGCGAACAGGTGGGGGAAAAACTGTTTTTT. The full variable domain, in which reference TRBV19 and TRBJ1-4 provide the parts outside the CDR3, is DGGITQSPKYLFRKEGQNVTLSCEQNLNHDAMYWYRQDPGQGLRLIYYSQIVNDFQKGDIAEGYSVSREKKESFPLTVTSAQKNPTAFYLCASSEQVGEKLFFGSGTQLSVL.

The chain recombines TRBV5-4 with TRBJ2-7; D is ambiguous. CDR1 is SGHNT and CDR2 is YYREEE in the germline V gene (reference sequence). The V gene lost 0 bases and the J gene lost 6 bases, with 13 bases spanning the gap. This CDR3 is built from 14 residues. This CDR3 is CASSLEAAPREQYF. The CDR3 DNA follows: TGTGCCAGCAGCTTGGAGGCAGCCCCTCGCGAGCAGTACTTC.

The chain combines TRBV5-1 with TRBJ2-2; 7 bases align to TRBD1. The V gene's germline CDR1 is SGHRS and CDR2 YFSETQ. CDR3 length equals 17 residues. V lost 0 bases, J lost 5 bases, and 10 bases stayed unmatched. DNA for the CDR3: TGCGCCAGCAGCTTGGACCCTAACAGGGGATTTACCGGGGAGCTGTTTTTT. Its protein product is CASSLDPNRGFTGELFF. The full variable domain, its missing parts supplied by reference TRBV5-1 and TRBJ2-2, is KAGVTQTPRYLIKTRGQQVTLSCSPISGHRSVSWYQQTPGQGLQFLFEYFSETQRNKGNFPGRFSGRQFSNSRSEMNVSTLELGDSALYLCASSLDPNRGFTGELFFGEGSRLTVL.

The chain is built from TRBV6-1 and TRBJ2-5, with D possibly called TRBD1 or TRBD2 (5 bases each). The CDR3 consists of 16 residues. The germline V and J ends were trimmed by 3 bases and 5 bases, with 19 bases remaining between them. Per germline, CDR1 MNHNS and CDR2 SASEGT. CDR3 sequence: CASSEHRDPLRETQYF. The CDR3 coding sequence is TGTGCCAGCAGTGAGCACCGGGACCCGTTGCGGGAGACCCAGTACTTC.

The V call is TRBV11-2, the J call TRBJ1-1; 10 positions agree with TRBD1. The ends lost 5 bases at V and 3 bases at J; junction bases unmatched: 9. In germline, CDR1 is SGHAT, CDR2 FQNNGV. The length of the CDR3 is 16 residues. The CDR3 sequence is CASSGYPGTGDTEAFF. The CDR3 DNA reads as TGTGCCAGCAGCGGGTATCCCGGGACAGGGGACACTGAAGCTTTCTTT.

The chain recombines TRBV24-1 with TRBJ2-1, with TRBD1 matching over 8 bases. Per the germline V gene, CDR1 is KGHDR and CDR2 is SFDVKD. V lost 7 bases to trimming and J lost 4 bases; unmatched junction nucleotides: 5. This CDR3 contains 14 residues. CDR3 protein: CATRRGQEYNEQFF. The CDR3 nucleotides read TGTGCCACCAGGAGGGGACAGGAATACAATGAGCAGTTCTTC.

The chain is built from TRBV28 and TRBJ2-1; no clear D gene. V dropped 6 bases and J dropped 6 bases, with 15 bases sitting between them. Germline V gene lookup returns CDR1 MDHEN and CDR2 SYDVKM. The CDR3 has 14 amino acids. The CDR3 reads CASRAGERFNEQFF. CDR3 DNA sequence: TGTGCCAGCAGAGCAGGAGAGAGATTCAATGAGCAGTTCTTC.